Sequencing of this TCR beta chain was carried out in a study of control samples from healthy donors and cancer patients. This CDR3 has 17 residues. Trimming took 0 bases from V and 1 from J, leaving 11 bases between them. CDR1 and CDR2 (germline): SGHDT, YYEEEE. Profiling relied on immunoSEQ multiplex PCR, and the TCRdb table lists in-frame clones only, not all of them. This table has some 200,000 clones, about nine tenths appearing once. The sample was blood. This chain uses TRBV5-6 with TRBJ1-6; weak D call: TRBD1 (6 bases). The source is a woman younger than 45 in good health. The CDR3 nucleotides read TGTGCCAGCAGCTTGGGTGGGGGCGCGTCCTATAATTCACCCCTCCACTTT. This codes for CASSLGGGASYNSPLHF.